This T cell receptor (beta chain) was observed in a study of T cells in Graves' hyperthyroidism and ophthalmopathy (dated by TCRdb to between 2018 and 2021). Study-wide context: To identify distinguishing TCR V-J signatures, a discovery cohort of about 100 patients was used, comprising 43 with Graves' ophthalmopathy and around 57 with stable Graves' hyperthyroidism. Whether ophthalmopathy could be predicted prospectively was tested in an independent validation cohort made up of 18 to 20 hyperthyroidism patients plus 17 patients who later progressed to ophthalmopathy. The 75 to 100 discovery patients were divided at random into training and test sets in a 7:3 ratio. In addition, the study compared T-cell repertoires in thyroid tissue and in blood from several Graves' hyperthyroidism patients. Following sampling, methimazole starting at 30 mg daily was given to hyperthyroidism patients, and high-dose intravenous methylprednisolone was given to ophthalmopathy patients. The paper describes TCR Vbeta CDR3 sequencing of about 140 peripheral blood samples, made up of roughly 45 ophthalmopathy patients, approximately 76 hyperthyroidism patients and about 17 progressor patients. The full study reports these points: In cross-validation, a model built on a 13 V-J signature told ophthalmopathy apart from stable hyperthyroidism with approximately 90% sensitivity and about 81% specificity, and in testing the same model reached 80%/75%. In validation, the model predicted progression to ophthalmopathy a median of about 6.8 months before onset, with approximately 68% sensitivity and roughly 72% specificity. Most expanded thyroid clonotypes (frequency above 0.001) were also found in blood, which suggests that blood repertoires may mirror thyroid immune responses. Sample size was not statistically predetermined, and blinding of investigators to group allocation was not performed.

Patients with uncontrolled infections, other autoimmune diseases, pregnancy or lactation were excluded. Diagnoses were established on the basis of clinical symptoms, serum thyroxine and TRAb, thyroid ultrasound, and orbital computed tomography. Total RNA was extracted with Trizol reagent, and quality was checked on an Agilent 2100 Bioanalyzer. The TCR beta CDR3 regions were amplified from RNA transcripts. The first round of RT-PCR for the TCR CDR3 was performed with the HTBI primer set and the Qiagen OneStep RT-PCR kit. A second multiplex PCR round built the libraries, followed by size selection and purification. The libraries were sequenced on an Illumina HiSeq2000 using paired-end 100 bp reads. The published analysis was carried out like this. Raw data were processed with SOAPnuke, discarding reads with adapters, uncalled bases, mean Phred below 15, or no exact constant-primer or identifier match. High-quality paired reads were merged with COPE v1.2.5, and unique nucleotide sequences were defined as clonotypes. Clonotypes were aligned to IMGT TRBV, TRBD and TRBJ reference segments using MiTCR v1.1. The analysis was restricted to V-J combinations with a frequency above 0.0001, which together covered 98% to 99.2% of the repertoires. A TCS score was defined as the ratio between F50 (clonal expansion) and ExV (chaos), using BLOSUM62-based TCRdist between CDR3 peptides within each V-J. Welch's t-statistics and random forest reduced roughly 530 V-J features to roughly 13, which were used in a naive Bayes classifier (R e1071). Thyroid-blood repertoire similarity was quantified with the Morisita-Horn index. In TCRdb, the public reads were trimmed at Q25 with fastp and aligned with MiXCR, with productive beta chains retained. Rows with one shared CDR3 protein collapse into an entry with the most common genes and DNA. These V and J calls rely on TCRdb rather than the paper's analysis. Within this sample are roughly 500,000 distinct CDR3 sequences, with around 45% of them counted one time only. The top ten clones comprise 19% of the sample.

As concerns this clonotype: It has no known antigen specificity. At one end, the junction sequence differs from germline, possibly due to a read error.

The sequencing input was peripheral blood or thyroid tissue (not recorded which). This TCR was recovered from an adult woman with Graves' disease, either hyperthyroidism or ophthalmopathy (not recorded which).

The DNA sequence follows: TGTGCCAGCAGCGAAGAGGCGGGACAGTACGAGCAGTACTTC. This translates into CASSEEAGQYEQYF. The chain is made from TRBV14 and TRBJ2-7; possibly the D gene is TRBD1, per 7 matching bases. The germline V gene yields SGHDN for CDR1 and FVKESK for CDR2. Taken from cysteine to phenylalanine, the CDR3 has 14 residues. CDR3 DNA only is kept here, 42 bases in frame from base 1.